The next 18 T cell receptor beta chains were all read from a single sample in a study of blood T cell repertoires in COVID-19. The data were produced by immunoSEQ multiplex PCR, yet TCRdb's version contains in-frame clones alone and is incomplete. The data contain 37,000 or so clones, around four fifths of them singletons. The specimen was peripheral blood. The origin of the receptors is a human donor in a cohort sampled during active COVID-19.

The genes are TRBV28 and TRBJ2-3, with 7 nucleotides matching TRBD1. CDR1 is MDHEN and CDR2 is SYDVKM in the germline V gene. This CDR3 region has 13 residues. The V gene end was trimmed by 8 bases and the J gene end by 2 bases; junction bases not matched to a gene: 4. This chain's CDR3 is CASRDSSTDTQYF. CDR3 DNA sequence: TGTGCCAGCCGGGACAGTTCCACAGATACGCAGTATTTT.

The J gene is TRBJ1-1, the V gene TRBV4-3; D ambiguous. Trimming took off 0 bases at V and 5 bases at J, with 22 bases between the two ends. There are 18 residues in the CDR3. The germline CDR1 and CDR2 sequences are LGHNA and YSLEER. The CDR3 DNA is TGCGCCAGCAGCCAAGATCTTCCGCAGACCCGAGGGAGAACTGAAGCTTTCTTT. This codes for CASSQDLPQTRGRTEAFF.

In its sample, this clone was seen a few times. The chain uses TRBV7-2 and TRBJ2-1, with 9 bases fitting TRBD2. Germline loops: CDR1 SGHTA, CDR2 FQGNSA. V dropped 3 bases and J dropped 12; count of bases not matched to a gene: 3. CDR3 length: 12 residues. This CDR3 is CASSLGLAPQFF. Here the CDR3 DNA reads TGTGCCAGCAGCTTGGGACTAGCCCCGCAGTTCTTC.

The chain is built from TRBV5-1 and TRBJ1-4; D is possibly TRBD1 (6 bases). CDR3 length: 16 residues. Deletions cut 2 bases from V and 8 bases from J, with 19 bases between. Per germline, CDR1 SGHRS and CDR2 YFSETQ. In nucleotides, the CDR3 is TGCGCCAGCAGCTTTAGGACAGTCAGTTTAGGGGAAAAACTGTTTTTT. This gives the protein CASSFRTVSLGEKLFF.

The CDR3 DNA follows: TGTGCCAGCAGCTTAGGGGACACCTCCTACAATGAGCAGTTCTTC. Translated, it gives CASSLGDTSYNEQFF. J is TRBJ2-1 and V is TRBV11-3, with D perhaps TRBD1 (6 bases). The CDR3 is 15 residues long. Deletions cut 1 base from V and 0 bases from J, with 7 bases between. In germline, CDR1 is SGHNT, CDR2 YENEEA. The full variable domain, with the rest looked up from reference TRBV11-3 and TRBJ2-1, is EAGVVQSPRYKIIEKKQPVAFWCNPISGHNTLYWYLQNLGQGPELLIRYENEEAVDDSQLPKDRFSAERLKGVDSTLKIQPAELGDSAVYLCASSLGDTSYNEQFFGPGTRLTVL.

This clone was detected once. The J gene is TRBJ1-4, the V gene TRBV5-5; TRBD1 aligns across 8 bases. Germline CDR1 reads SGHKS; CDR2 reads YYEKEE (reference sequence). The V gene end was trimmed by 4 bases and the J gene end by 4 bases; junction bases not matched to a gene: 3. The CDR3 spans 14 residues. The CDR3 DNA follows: TGTGCCAGCAGCAAACAGGGGGGTAATGAAAAACTGTTTTTT. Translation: CASSKQGGNEKLFF.

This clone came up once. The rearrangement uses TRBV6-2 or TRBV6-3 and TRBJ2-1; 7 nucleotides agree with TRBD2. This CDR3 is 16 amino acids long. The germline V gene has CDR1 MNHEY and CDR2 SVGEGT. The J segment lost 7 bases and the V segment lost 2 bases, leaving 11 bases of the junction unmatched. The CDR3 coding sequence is TGTGCCAGCAGTTACGGTGGGGGGGTAAAGGGAAATGAGCAGTTCTTC. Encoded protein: CASSYGGGVKGNEQFF.

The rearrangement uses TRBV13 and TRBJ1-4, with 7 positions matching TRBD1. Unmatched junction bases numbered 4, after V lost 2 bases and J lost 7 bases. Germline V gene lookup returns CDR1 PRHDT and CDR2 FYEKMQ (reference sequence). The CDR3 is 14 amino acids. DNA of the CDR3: TGTGCCAGCAGCTTAAGGGGGCTCGGTGAAAAACTGTTTTTT. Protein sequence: CASSLRGLGEKLFF.

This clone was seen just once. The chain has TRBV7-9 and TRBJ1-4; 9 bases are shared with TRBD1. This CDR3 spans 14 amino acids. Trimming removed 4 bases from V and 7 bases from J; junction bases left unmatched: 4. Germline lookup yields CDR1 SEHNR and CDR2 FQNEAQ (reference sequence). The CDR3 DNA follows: TGTGCCAGCAGCTGGGACAGGGAGGGTGAAAAACTGTTTTTT. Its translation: CASSWDREGEKLFF.

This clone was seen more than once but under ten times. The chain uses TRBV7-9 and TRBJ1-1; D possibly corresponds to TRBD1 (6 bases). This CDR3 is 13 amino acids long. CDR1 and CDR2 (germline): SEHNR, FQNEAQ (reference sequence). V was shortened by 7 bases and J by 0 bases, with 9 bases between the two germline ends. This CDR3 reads CASKQGLNTEAFF. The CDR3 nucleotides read TGTGCCAGCAAACAGGGTCTGAACACTGAAGCTTTCTTT. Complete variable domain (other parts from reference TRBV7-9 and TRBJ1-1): DTGVSQNPRHKITKRGQNVTFRCDPISEHNRLYWYRQTLGQGPEFLTYFQNEAQLEKSRLLSDRFSAERPKGSFSTLEIQRTEQGDSAMYLCASKQGLNTEAFFGQGTRLTVV.

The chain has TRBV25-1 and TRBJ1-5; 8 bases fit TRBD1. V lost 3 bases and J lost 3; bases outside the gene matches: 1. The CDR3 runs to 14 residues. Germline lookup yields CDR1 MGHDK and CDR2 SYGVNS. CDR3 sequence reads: CASSEGQVNQPQHF. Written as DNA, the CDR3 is TGTGCCAGCAGTGAGGGACAGGTCAATCAGCCCCAGCATTTT.

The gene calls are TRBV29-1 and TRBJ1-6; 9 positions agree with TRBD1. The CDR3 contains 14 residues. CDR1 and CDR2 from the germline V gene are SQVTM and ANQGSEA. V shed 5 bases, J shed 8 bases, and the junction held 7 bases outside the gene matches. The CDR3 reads CSVIDGTGYSPLHF. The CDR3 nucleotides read TGCAGCGTTATCGACGGGACAGGGTATTCACCCCTCCACTTT.

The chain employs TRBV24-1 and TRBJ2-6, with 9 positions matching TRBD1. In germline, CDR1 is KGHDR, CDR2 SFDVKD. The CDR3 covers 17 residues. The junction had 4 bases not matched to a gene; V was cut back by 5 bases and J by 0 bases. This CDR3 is CATSGYRGPSGANVLTF. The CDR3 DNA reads TGTGCCACCAGTGGTTACAGGGGGCCCTCTGGGGCCAACGTCCTGACTTTC.

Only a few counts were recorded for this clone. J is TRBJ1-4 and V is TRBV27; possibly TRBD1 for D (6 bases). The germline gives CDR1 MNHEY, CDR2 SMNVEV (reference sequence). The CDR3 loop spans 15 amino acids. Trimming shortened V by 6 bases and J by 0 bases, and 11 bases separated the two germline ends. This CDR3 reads CASRDRQATNEKLFF. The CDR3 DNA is TGTGCCAGCAGGGACAGACAAGCAACTAATGAAAAACTGTTTTTT.

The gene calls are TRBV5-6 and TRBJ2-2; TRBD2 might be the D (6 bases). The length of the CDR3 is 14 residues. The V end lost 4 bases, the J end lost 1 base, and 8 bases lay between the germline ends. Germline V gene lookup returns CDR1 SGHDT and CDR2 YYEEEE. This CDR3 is CASSRGENTGELFF. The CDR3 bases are TGTGCCAGCAGCCGCGGGGAGAACACCGGGGAGCTGTTTTTT.

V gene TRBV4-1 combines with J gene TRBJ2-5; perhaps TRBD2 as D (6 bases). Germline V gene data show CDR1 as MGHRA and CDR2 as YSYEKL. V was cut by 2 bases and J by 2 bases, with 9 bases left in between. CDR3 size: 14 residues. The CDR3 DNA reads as TGCGCCAGCAGCCAATCGGGACTTCAAGAGACCCAGTACTTC. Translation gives CASSQSGLQETQYF.

The CDR3 coding sequence is TGTGCCAGCAGTGAATTCCATACAGCCGGGGAGCTGTTTTTT. As protein: CASSEFHTAGELFF. V usage is TRBV25-1 and J usage is TRBJ2-2; D not resolved. V was shortened by 1 base and J by 6 bases, with 9 bases between the two germline ends. The CDR3 consists of 14 residues. CDR1 MGHDK and CDR2 SYGVNS come from the germline V gene.

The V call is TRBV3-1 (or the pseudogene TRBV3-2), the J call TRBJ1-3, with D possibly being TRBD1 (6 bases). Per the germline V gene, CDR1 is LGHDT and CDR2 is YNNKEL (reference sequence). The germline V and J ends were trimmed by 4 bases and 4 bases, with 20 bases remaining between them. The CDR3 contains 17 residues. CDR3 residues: CASSPTTGFTVGNTIYF. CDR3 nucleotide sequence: TGTGCCAGCAGCCCAACGACAGGATTTACGGTCGGAAACACCATATATTTT.